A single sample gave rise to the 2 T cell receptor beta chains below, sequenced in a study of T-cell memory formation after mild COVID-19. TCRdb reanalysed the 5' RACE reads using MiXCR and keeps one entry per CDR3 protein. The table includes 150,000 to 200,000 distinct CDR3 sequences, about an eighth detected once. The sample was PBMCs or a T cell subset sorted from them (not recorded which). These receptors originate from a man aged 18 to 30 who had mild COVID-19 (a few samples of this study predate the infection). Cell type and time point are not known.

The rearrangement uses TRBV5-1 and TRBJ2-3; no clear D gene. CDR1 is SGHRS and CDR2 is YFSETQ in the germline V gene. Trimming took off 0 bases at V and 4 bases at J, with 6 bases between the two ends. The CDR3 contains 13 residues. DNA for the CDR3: TGCGCCAGCAGCTTGGGAGAGGCAGATACGCAGTATTTT. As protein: CASSLGEADTQYF.

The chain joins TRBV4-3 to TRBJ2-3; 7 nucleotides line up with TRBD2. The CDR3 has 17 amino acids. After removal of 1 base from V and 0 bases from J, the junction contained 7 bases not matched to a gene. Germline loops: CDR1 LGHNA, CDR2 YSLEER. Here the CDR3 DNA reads TGCGCCAGCAGCCAAGTTGGCGGGGGTGCTAGCACAGATACGCAGTATTTT. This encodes CASSQVGGGASTDTQYF.